This section outlines one T cell receptor beta chain sequence together with its context. Its target is not known. Assay used: immunoSEQ multiplex PCR; TCRdb lists only in-frame clones, some missing. Among some 82,000 clones listed, 85% to 95% were seen once. Germline loops: CDR1 SGHTA, CDR2 FQGNSA. CDR3 length equals 17 residues. J was trimmed by 10 bases and V by 0 bases; bases with no gene match: 13. Patients were excluded for autoimmune disease history or systemic immunosuppression. This record comes from a study of OX40 agonist ivuxolimab in advanced cancers. Study-level findings and limits: Clonal expansion in partial responders at 0.1-3.0 mg/kg ranked among the lowest. At doses 0.1 to 3.0 mg/kg, CD4+ and CD8+ clones expanded.

The chain employs TRBV7-2 and TRBJ2-4; TRBD2 matches 9 bases. The clonotype comes from an adult with an advanced solid tumor such as melanoma, head and neck, liver or kidney cancer. The sample here was CD4+ or CD8+ T cells sorted from blood, taken in a trial of the OX40 agonist ivuxolimab. The CDR3 loop is CASSLAALPRAGGIQYF. For the CDR3, the DNA is TGTGCCAGCAGCTTAGCAGCCCTCCCCAGAGCGGGAGGAATTCAGTACTTC.